The 25 T cell receptor beta chains in this list originate from one sample, sequenced in a study of blood T cells in healthy people across ages. Using a J-beta primer mix together with a sample-barcoded 5' primer, a second PCR was run for roughly 7 to 12 cycles. In TCRdb, the 5' RACE reads were re-called with MiXCR into one record per CDR3 protein. The sample includes approximately 820,000 distinct CDR3 sequences, 44% of them seen just once. The sequenced sample was blood. The source of these receptors is a man aged 55 to 70 in good health.

The V and J genes are TRBV12-3 or TRBV12-4 and TRBJ2-7; D may be TRBD1 (5 bases). Trimming took off 6 bases at V and 6 bases at J, with 15 bases between the two ends. This CDR3 spans 13 amino acids. The CDR3: CASSPQVGAEQYF. The CDR3 nucleotides read TGTGCCAGCAGCCCCCAGGTAGGGGCCGAGCAGTACTTC.

This clonotype was detected once. V usage is TRBV18 and J usage is TRBJ2-5; D tentatively reads TRBD1 or TRBD2 (5 bases each). Trimming cost V 2 bases and J 4 bases, with 14 bases left between them. CDR1 is KGHSH, CDR2 LQKENI, per germline. There are 15 residues in the CDR3. CDR3 protein: CASSPGDRRRETQYF. The CDR3 DNA is TGTGCCAGCTCACCAGGGGACCGACGGCGAGAGACCCAGTACTTC.

This clonotype was observed a handful of times. The chain carries TRBV12-3 or TRBV12-4 and TRBJ2-5; tentatively, D is TRBD1 (5 bases). The length of the CDR3 is 14 residues. Trimming took 6 bases from V and 7 from J, leaving 18 bases between them. CDR3 amino acids: CASSPGHLAGTQYF. The CDR3 nucleotides read TGTGCCAGCAGCCCCGGACACCTCGCCGGGACCCAGTACTTC.

This clonotype was seen a single time. The V and J genes are TRBV6-2 or TRBV6-3 and TRBJ1-5; D gene uncertain. The CDR3 spans 15 residues. V was shortened by 6 bases and J by 4 bases, with 16 bases between the two germline ends. Germline V gives CDR1 MNHEY, CDR2 SVGEGT. The CDR3 loop is CASSQHGRVNQPQHF. CDR3 nucleotide sequence: TGTGCCAGCAGCCAACACGGACGGGTTAATCAGCCCCAGCATTTT.

A few counts support this clonotype. This chain links TRBV28 with TRBJ2-1, with a tentative D call TRBD1 (5 bases). Germline V CDR1 and CDR2: MDHEN, SYDVKM. This CDR3 spans 15 amino acids. Trimming pared 7 bases from V and 9 bases from J, leaving 22 bases between. The CDR3 DNA reads as TGTGCCAGCAAGGCCGGAGAACAGGTCTCGCGTGAGCAGTTCTTC. Translation: CASKAGEQVSREQFF.

This clonotype was counted between two and nine times. The chain links TRBV6-2 or TRBV6-3 to TRBJ1-2; 7 bases line up with TRBD1. Looked up from germline, CDR1 is MNHEY and CDR2 is SVGEGT. The CDR3 covers 13 residues. V was pared by 5 bases and J by 4 bases, with 4 bases of the junction left unmatched. CDR3 protein: CASSPRTGYGYTF. CDR3 bases: TGTGCCAGCAGTCCCCGGACAGGCTATGGCTACACCTTC.

The chain couples TRBV30 to TRBJ2-7; tentatively, D is TRBD2 (6 bases). This CDR3 comprises 13 residues. V dropped 6 bases and J dropped 2 bases, with 14 bases sitting between them. Germline CDR1 and CDR2: GTSNPN and SVGIG (reference sequence). The CDR3 here is CACSLGLAYEQYF. The CDR3 DNA is TGTGCCTGCTCCTTGGGACTTGCCTACGAGCAGTACTTC.

The sample holds a few counts of this clonotype. The V gene is TRBV6-1, the J gene TRBJ1-1, with no clear D. Germline V gives CDR1 MNHNS, CDR2 SASEGT. Trimming cost V 3 bases and J 10 bases, with 9 bases left between them. This CDR3 has 11 residues. Here the CDR3 DNA reads TGTGCCAGCAGTGAGGTAGTTCGAGCTTTCTTT. It is translated as CASSEVVRAFF.

The table lists this clonotype with a few counts. The rearrangement uses TRBV7-2 and TRBJ2-5; maybe TRBD1 (6 bases). CDR3 length: 14 residues. Trimming removed 3 bases from V and 5 bases from J, with 13 bases in between. The germline V gene has CDR1 SGHTA and CDR2 FQGNSA. CDR3 sequence: CASSFFRGSETQYF. CDR3 nucleotides: TGTGCCAGCAGCTTCTTCAGGGGCTCCGAGACCCAGTACTTC. Variable domain in full (rest from reference TRBV7-2 and TRBJ2-5): GAGVSQSPSNKVTEKGKDVELRCDPISGHTALYWYRQSLGQGLEFLIYFQGNSAPDKSGLPSDRFSAERTGGSVSTLTIQRTQQEDSAVYLCASSFFRGSETQYFGPGTRLLVL.

J is TRBJ2-2 and V is TRBV4-3; D remains ambiguous. This CDR3 is built from 14 residues. V lost 0 bases and J lost 4, with 6 bases in between. The germline V gene has CDR1 LGHNA and CDR2 YSLEER. The CDR3 DNA reads as TGCGCCAGCAGCCAAGACTGGGGCACCGGGGAGCTGTTTTTT. As protein: CASSQDWGTGELFF.

The CDR3, as DNA: TGTGCCAGCAGTCCCTGGACAGGATCCTCTGGGGCCAACGTCCTGACTTTC. It encodes CASSPWTGSSGANVLTF. This chain joins TRBV12-3 or TRBV12-4 and TRBJ2-6, with 7 bases matching TRBD1. V shed 5 bases and J 0 bases; nucleotides not matched to a gene: 7. CDR3 length: 17 residues.

For this clonotype: A much larger clone sits a single nucleotide away, making a read error possible. The chain recombines TRBV27 with TRBJ2-7, with 8 bases matching TRBD2. V gave up 5 bases and J gave up 4 bases; unmatched junction bases: 7. CDR3 length equals 14 residues. CDR1 is MNHEY and CDR2 is SMNVEV in the germline V gene (reference sequence). In DNA form, the CDR3 reads TGTGCCAGCAGTCGACGAGCGGGGGTGTACGAGCAGTACTTC. Protein: CASSRRAGVYEQYF.

There are a few counts of this clonotype. The chain recombines TRBV27 with TRBJ2-7; no clear D. V was pared by 1 base and J by 2 bases, with 9 bases between. In germline, CDR1 is MNHEY, CDR2 SMNVEV (reference sequence). There are 14 residues in the CDR3. The chain's CDR3 is CASSLFGLPYEQYF. The CDR3 DNA follows: TGTGCCAGCAGTTTATTTGGTCTGCCCTACGAGCAGTACTTC.

This clonotype was observed a few times. The CDR3 protein is CASSLTAQGQAQHF. The CDR3 bases are TGTGCCAGCAGCCTAACAGCCCAGGGTCAAGCCCAGCATTTT. The chain is built from TRBV7-2 and TRBJ1-5, with D perhaps TRBD1 (5 bases). This CDR3 has 14 amino acids. The V gene's germline CDR1 is SGHTA and CDR2 FQGNSA. V shed 5 bases and J shed 11 bases, with 19 bases lying between them.

The rearrangement joins TRBV11-3 to TRBJ2-6; TRBD1 is a possible D gene (6 bases). The CDR3 has 19 amino acids. The V gene lost 0 bases and the J gene lost 0 bases, with 15 bases spanning the gap. CDR1 is SGHNT, CDR2 YENEEA, per germline. CDR3 amino acids: CASSLEWGRGLSGANVLTF. CDR3 DNA sequence: TGTGCCAGCAGCTTAGAGTGGGGCAGGGGTCTCTCTGGGGCCAACGTCCTGACTTTC.

The sample holds one count of this clonotype. V is TRBV11-3 and J is TRBJ2-7, with D possibly being TRBD2 (5 bases). The CDR3 length is 18 residues. The germline gives CDR1 SGHNT, CDR2 YENEEA. Trimming left V 1 base short and J 3 bases short, with 22 bases between. The CDR3: CASSLVGGRRSGFYEQYF. The CDR3 DNA reads as TGTGCCAGCAGCTTAGTGGGTGGCAGACGCTCGGGGTTCTACGAGCAGTACTTC. The full variable domain, rest sourced from reference TRBV11-3 and TRBJ2-7, is EAGVVQSPRYKIIEKKQPVAFWCNPISGHNTLYWYLQNLGQGPELLIRYENEEAVDDSQLPKDRFSAERLKGVDSTLKIQPAELGDSAVYLCASSLVGGRRSGFYEQYFGPGTRLTVT.

As concerns this clonotype: The junction does not match germline at one end; this may be a read error. The V gene is TRBV29-1, the J gene TRBJ1-1, with 7 nucleotides matching TRBD1. In germline, CDR1 is SQVTM, CDR2 ANQGSEA. CDR3 length equals 13 residues. The CDR3 sequence is CSVQPTGNTEACF. CDR3 DNA sequence: TGCAGCGTCCAACCGACAGGGAACACTGAAGCTTGCTTT.

This chain uses TRBV19 with TRBJ2-4; 9 bases align to TRBD2. The last part of the DNA fits TRBJ2-7 better; the J call may be wrong. The CDR3 spans 16 residues. Germline V gene lookup returns CDR1 LNHDA and CDR2 SQIVND (reference sequence). Here the CDR3 reads CASSKAETSGSYEQYF. DNA of the CDR3: TGTGCCAGTAGTAAGGCGGAGACTAGCGGATCCTACGAGCAGTACTTC.

For this clonotype: Germline and junction disagree at one end, which may indicate a read error. This chain connects TRBV7-9 to TRBJ2-1; D is undetermined. Germline assignment: CDR1 SEHNR and CDR2 FQNEAQ (reference sequence). The CDR3 has 14 residues. DNA of the CDR3: TGTGCCAGCAGCTTAGGGTCGCGATCTAATGGGCAGTTCTTC. Translated: CASSLGSRSNGQFF.

In its sample, this clonotype was seen a few times. The gene calls are TRBV6-5 and TRBJ1-6; no definite D call. The CDR3 length is 13 residues. Germline CDR1 and CDR2: MNHEY and SVGAGI. Written as DNA, the CDR3 is TGTGGGTCCTCTAGCTCCTATAATTCACCCCTCCACTTT. This translates into CGSSSSYNSPLHF.

This clonotype came up a few times. Germline is not matched at one junction end, which may reflect a read error. This sequence joins TRBV20-1 and TRBJ2-6; D is tentatively TRBD1 or TRBD2 (5 bases each). Germline values: CDR1 DFQATT, CDR2 SNEGSKA (reference sequence). This CDR3 comprises 18 residues. The chain's CDR3 is CSARGVGGDLSGANVLTF. The DNA of the CDR3 is TGCAGTGCCAGAGGGGTTGGAGGTGACCTCTCTGGGGCCAACGTCCTGACTTTC.

The chain is built from TRBV6-5 and TRBJ1-1; tentatively, D is TRBD1 (5 bases). CDR3 length: 13 residues. V dropped 7 bases and J dropped 2 bases, with 11 bases sitting between them. CDR1 and CDR2 (germline): MNHEY, SVGAGI. The CDR3 nucleotides read TGTGCCAGCAAAGGGGCGGTAAACACTGAAGCTTTCTTT. Translated, it gives CASKGAVNTEAFF.

The V call is TRBV7-2, the J call TRBJ2-1; D not certain. In germline, CDR1 is SGHTA, CDR2 FQGNSA. This CDR3 has 13 residues. V was shortened by 5 bases and J by 6 bases, with 11 bases between the two germline ends. The CDR3 bases are TGTGCCAGCAGCGCCAGGTTGGGCAATGAGCAGTTCTTC. This encodes CASSARLGNEQFF.

In DNA, the CDR3 is TGCGCCAGCAGCTCACTACCTGGGACTAGCGGGGGGACAGATACGCAGTATTTT. Protein product: CASSSLPGTSGGTDTQYF. The genes are TRBV5-1 and TRBJ2-3; 15 nucleotides line up with TRBD2. Trimming cost V 3 bases and J 3 bases; bases outside gene matches: 8. This CDR3 spans 18 amino acids. Germline V CDR1 and CDR2: SGHRS, YFSETQ.

This chain uses TRBV6-1 with TRBJ2-7; D not resolved. Trimming left V 2 bases short and J 4 bases short, with 15 bases between. From germline, CDR1 is MNHNS and CDR2 SASEGT. The CDR3 has 15 residues. The DNA of the CDR3 is TGTGCCAGCAGTGAATCAGCAGGCGCAGGTTACGAGCAGTACTTC. This translates into CASSESAGAGYEQYF.